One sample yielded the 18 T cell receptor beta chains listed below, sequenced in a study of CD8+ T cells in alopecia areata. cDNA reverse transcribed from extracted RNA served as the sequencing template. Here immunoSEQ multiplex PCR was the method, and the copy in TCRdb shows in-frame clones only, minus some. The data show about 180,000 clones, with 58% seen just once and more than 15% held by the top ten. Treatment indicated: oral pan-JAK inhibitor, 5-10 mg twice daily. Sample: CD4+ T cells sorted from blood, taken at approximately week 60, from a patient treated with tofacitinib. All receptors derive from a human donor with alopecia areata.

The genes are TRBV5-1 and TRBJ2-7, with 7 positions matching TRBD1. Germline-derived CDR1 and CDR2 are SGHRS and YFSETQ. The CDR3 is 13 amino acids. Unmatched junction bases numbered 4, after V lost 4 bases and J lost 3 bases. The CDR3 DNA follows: TGCGCCAGCAGCCCCGGGGACAGCTACGAGCAGTACTTC. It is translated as CASSPGDSYEQYF.

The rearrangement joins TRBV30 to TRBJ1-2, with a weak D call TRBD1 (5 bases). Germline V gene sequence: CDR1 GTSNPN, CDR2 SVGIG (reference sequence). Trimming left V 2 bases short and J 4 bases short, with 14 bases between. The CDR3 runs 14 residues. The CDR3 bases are TGTGCCTGGAGTCTAAAGGGCGGGGCCTATGGCTACACCTTC. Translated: CAWSLKGGAYGYTF.

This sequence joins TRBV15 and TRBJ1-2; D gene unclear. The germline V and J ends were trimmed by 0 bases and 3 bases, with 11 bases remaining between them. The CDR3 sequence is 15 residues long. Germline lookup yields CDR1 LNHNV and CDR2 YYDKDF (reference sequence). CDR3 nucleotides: TGTGCCACCAGCAGAGATTCGGGGTGGGACTATGGCTACACCTTC. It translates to CATSRDSGWDYGYTF.

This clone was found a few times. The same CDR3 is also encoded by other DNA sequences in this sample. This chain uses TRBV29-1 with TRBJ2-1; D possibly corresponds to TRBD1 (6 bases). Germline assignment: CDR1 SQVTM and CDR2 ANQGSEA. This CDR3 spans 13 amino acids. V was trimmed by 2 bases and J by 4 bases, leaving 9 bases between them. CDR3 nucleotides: TGCAGCGTTGAAACAGGGAGATACAATGAGCAGTTCTTC. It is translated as CSVETGRYNEQFF.

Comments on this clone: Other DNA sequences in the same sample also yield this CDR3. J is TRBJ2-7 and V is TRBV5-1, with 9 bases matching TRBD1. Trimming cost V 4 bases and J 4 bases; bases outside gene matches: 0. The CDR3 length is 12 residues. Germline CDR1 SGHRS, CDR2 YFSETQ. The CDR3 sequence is CASSGQGYEQYF. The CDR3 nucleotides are TGCGCCAGCAGCGGACAGGGGTACGAGCAGTACTTC.

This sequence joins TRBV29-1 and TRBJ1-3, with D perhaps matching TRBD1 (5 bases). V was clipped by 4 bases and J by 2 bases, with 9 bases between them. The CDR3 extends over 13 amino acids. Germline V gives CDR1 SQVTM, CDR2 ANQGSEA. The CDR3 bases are TGCAGCGTTGGGTCGGGGCCTGGAAACACCATATATTTT. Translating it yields CSVGSGPGNTIYF.

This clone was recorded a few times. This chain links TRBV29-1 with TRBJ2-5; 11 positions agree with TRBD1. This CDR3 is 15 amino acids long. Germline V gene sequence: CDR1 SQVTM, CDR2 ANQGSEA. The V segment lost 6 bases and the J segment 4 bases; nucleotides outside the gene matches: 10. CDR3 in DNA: TGCAGCGTGGGCGGACAGGGGGCGTCGGGAGAGACCCAGTACTTC. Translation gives CSVGGQGASGETQYF.

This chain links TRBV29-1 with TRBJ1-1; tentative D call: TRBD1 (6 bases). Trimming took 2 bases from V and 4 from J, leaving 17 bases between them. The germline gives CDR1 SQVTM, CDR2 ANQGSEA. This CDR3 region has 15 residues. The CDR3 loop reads CSVEPYTGRATEAFF. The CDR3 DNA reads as TGCAGCGTTGAACCTTATACAGGGCGGGCCACTGAAGCTTTCTTT.

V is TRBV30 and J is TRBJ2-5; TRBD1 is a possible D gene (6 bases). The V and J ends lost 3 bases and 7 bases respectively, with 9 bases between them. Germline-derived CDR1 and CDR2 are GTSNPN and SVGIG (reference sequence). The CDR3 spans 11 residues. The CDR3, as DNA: TGTGCCTGGAGCCTAGGGGGGACCCAGTACTTC. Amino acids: CAWSLGGTQYF.

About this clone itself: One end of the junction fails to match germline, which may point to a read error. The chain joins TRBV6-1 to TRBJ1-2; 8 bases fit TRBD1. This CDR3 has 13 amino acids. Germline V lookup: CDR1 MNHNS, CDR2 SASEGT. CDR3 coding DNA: TGTGCCAGCAGGGAAGACAGGGGTCTGGGCTACACCTTC. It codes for CASREDRGLGYTF.

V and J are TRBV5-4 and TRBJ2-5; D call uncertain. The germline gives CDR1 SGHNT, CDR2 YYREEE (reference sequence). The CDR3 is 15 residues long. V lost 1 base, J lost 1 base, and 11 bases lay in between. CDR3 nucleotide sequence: TGTGCCAGCAGCTTGAAGAGTTCGGTCCAAGAGACCCAGTACTTC. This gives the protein CASSLKSSVQETQYF.

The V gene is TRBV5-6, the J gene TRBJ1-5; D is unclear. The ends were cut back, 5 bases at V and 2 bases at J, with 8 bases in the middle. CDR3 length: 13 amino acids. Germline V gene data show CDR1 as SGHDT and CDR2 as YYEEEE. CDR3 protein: CASSTAGNQPQHF. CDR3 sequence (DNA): TGTGCCAGCAGTACGGCTGGCAATCAGCCCCAGCATTTT.

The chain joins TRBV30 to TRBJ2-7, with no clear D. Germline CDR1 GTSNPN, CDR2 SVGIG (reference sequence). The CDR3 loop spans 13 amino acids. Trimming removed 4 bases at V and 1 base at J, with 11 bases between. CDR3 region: CAWNLLGSYEQYF. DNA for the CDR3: TGTGCCTGGAATTTACTCGGTTCCTACGAGCAGTACTTC.

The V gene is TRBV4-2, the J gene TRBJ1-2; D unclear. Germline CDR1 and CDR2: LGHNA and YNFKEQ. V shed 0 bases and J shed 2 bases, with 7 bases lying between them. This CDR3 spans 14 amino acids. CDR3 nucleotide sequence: TGTGCCAGCAGCCAAGAAGGGTCAAACTATGGCTACACCTTC. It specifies CASSQEGSNYGYTF.

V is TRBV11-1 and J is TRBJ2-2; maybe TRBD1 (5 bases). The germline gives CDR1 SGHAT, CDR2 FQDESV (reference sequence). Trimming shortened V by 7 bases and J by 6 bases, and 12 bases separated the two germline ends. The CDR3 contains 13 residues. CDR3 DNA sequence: TGTGCCAGCAAGGGGCAGGGATCCGGGGAGCTGTTTTTT. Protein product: CASKGQGSGELFF.

The CDR3 sequence is CASSPLGSYNEQFF. The CDR3 region has the DNA TGTGCCAGCAGCCCCCTCGGCTCCTACAATGAGCAGTTCTTC. V is TRBV14 and J is TRBJ2-1; D remains ambiguous. The CDR3 totals 14 residues. The germline gives CDR1 SGHDN, CDR2 FVKESK. Trimming removed 4 bases at V and 0 bases at J, with 7 bases between. Filled out from reference TRBV14 and TRBJ2-1, the complete variable domain reads EAGVTQFPSHSVIEKGQTVTLRCDPISGHDNLYWYRRVMGKEIKFLLHFVKESKQDESGMPNNRFLAERTGGTYSTLKVQPAELEDSGVYFCASSPLGSYNEQFFGPGTRLTVL.

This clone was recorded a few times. This CDR3 reads CASSTRTGRETQYF. The CDR3 bases are TGTGCCAGTAGTACTCGGACAGGGAGGGAGACCCAGTACTTC. V gene TRBV19 combines with J gene TRBJ2-5, with 8 bases identical to TRBD1. Per the germline V gene, CDR1 is LNHDA and CDR2 is SQIVND (reference sequence). The CDR3 runs to 14 residues. V was clipped by 4 bases and J by 5 bases; unmatched bases: 6.

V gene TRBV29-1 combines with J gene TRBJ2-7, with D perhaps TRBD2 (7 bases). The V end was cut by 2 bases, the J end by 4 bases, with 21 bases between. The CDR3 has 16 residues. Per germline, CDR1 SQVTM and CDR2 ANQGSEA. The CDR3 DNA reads TGCAGCGTTGAATTTGGGACGGGGGGCGTTGCGTACGAGCAGTACTTC. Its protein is CSVEFGTGGVAYEQYF.